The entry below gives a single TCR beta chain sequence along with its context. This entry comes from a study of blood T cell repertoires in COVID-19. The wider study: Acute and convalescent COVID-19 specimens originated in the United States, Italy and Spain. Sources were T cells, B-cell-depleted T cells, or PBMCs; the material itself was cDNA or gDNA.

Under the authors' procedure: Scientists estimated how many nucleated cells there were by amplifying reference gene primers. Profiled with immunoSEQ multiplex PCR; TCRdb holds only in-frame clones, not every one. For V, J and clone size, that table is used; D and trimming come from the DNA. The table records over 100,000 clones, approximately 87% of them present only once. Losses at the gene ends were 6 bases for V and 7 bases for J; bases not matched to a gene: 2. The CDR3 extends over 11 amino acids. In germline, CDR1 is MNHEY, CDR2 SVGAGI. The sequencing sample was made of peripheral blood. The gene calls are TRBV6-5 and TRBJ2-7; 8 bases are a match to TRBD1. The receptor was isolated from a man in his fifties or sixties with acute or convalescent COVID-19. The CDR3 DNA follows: TGTGCCAGCAGGACAGGGGCAGAGCAGTACTTC. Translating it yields CASRTGAEQYF.